The clone carrying this TCR beta chain was seen more than once but under ten times. Its antigen is as yet unknown. These data are taken from a study of cytomegalovirus exposure and HLA in healthy donors. Study-wide points: As a later analysis showed, several of the most significant clusters appeared to be linked to common viral pathogens. Researchers reportedly found TCR beta sequences accurately predicted most subjects' HLA-A and HLA-B alleles. It was approximately 150 TCR beta chains that were listed as cytomegalovirus-associated.

This PCR relied on a set of 60 Vbeta primers and 13 Jbeta primers. Method: immunoSEQ multiplex PCR; TCRdb's copy keeps in-frame clones and lacks some. The sample holds about 140,000 clones, around 79% seen once. Trimming took 4 bases from V and 1 from J, leaving 14 bases between them. Looked up from germline, CDR1 is SGHRS and CDR2 is YFSETQ. The CDR3 loop spans 15 amino acids. Sequences were obtained from PBMCs. The sequence was obtained from a man in his forties or fifties in good health and CMV-seropositive. This chain joins TRBV5-1 and TRBJ1-1; D gene unclear. The CDR3 DNA reads TGCGCCAGCAGCACCTCGGGATCAAGGAACACTGAAGCTTTCTTT. This codes for CASSTSGSRNTEAFF.